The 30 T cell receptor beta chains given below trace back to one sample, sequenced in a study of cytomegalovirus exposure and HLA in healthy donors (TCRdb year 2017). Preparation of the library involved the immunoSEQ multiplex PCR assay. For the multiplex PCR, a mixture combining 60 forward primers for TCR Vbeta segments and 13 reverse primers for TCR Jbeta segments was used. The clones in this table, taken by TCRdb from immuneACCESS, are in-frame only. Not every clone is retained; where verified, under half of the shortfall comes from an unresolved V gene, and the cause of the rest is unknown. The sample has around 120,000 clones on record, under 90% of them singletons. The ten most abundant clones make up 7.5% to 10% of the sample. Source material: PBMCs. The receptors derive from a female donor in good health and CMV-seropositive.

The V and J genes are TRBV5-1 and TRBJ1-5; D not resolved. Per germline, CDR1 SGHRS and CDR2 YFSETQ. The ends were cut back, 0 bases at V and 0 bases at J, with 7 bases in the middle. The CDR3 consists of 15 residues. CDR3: CASSLDIYSNQPQHF. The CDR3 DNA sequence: TGCGCCAGCAGCTTGGACATTTATAGCAATCAGCCCCAGCATTTT.

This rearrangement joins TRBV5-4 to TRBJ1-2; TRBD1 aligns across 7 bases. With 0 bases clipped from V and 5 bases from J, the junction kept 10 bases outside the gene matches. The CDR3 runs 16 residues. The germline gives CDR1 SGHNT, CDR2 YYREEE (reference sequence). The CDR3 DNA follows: TGTGCCAGCAGCTTGGCGGGCAGGGGACAGTTATATGGCTACACCTTC. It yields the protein CASSLAGRGQLYGYTF. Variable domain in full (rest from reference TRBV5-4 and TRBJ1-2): ETGVTQSPTHLIKTRGQQVTLRCSSQSGHNTVSWYQQALGQGPQFIFQYYREEENGRGNFPPRFSGLQFPNYSSELNVNALELDDSALYLCASSLAGRGQLYGYTFGSGTRLTVV.

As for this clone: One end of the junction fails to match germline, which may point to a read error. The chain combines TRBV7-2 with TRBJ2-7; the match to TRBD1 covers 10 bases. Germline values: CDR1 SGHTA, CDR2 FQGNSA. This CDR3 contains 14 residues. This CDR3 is CAGSPDRGPYEQYF. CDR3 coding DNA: TGTGCCGGCAGCCCCGACAGGGGGCCCTACGAGCAGTACTTC.

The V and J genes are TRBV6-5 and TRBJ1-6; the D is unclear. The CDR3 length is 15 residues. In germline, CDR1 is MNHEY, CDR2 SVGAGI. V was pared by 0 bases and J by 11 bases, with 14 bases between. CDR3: CASSYSPGTRTPLHF. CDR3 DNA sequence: TGTGCCAGCAGTTACTCCCCAGGTACTCGGACACCCCTCCACTTT.

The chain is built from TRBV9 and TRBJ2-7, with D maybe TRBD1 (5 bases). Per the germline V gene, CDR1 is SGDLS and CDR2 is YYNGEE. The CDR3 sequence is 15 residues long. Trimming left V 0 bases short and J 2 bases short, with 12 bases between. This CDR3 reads CASSVGGTPTYEQYF. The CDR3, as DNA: TGTGCCAGCAGCGTAGGGGGCACACCGACCTACGAGCAGTACTTC.

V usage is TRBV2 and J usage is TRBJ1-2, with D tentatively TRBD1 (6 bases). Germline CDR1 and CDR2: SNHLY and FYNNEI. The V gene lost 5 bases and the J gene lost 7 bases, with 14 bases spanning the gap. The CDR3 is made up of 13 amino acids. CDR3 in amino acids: CASSPTGPGGYTF. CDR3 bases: TGTGCCAGCAGTCCGACAGGCCCGGGTGGCTACACCTTC.

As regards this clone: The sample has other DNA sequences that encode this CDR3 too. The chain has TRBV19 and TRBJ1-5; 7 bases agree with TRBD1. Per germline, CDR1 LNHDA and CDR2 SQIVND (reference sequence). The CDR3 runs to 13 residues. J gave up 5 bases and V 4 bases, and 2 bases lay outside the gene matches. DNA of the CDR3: TGTGCCAGTAGTACAGGGGGTCATCAGCCCCAGCATTTT. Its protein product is CASSTGGHQPQHF.

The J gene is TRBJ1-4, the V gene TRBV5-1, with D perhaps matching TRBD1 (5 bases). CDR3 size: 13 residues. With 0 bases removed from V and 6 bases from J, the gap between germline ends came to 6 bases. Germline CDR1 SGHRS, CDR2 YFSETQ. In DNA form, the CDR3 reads TGCGCCAGCAGCTTGGCAGGGTATGAAAAACTGTTTTTT. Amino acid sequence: CASSLAGYEKLFF.

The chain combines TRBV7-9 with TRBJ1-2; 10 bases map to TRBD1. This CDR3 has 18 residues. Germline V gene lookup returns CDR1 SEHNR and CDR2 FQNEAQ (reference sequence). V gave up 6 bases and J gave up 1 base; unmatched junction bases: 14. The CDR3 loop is CASSGLTRDRGDNYGYTF. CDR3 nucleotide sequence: TGTGCCAGCAGTGGGCTGACCCGGGACAGGGGAGATAACTATGGCTACACCTTC.

CDR3 bases: TGTGCCAGCGCCCGATTGACTAGCACAGATACGCAGTATTTT. It specifies CASARLTSTDTQYF. The rearrangement joins TRBV6-5 to TRBJ2-3; D is unresolved. V dropped 8 bases and J dropped 0 bases, with 12 bases sitting between them. The germline gives CDR1 MNHEY, CDR2 SVGAGI. The CDR3 is 14 residues long.

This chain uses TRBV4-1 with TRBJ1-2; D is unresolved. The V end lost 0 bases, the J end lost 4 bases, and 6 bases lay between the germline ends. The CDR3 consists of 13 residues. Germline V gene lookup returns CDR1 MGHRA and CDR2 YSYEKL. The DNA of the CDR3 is TGCGCCAGCAGCCAAGACGGGAGCTATGGCTACACCTTC. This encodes CASSQDGSYGYTF.

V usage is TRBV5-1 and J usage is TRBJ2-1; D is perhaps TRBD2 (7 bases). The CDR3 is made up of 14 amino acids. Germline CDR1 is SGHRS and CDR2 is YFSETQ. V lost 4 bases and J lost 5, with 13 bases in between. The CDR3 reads CASSGGDKHNEQFF. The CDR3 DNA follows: TGCGCCAGCAGCGGGGGGGACAAGCACAATGAGCAGTTCTTC.

For the CDR3, the DNA is TGTGCCAGCAGGGGCGGGGGAAGTCCAGATACGCAGTATTTT. As protein: CASRGGGSPDTQYF. V is TRBV28 and J is TRBJ2-3; TRBD2 agrees at 7 bases. Trimming took 6 bases from V and 4 from J; bases not matched to a gene: 7. Germline CDR1 is MDHEN and CDR2 is SYDVKM. There are 14 residues in the CDR3.

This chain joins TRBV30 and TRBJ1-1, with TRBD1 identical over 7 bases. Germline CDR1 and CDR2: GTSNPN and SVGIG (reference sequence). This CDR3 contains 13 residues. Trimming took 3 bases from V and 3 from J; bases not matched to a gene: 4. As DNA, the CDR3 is TGTGCCTGGAGCCGACAGGGAGACACTGAAGCTTTCTTT. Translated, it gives CAWSRQGDTEAFF.

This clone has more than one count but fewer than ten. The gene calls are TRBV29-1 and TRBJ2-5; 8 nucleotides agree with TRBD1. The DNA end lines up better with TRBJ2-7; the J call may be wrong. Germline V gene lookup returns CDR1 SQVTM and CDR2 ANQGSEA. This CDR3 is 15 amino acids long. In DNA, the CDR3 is TGCAGCGTGAAAGACACCGGGACAGGCACCTACGAGCAGTACTTC. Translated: CSVKDTGTGTYEQYF.

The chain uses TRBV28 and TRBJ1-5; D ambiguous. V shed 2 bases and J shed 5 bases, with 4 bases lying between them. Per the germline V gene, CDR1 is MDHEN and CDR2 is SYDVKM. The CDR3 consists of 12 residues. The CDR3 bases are TGTGCCAGCAGTTTAGAGGATCAGCCCCAGCATTTT. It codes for CASSLEDQPQHF.

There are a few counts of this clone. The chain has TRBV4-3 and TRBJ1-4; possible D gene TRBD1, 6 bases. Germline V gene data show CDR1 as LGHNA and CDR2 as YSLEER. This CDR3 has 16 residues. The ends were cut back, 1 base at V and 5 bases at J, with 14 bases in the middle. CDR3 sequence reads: CASSQGTAGGNEKLFF. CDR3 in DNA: TGCGCCAGCAGCCAAGGGACGGCTGGGGGCAATGAAAAACTGTTTTTT.

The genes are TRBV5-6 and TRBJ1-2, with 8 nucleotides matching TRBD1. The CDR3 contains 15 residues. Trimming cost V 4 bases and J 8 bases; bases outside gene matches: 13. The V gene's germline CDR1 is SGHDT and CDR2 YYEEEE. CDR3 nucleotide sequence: TGTGCCAGCAGCAATGAGGACAGGGATGCGGAGGGCTACACCTTC. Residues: CASSNEDRDAEGYTF.

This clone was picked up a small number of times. The CDR3 DNA reads as TGTGCCAGCAGCTTTAGGGGGACAGGGGCAGAAGCTTTCTTT. This translates into CASSFRGTGAEAFF. The chain couples TRBV5-4 to TRBJ1-1; 10 positions agree with TRBD1. The CDR3 consists of 14 residues. V was clipped by 2 bases and J by 8 bases; unmatched bases: 6. CDR1 SGHNT and CDR2 YYREEE come from the germline V gene (reference sequence). Supplemented by reference TRBV5-4 and TRBJ1-1, the full variable domain reads ETGVTQSPTHLIKTRGQQVTLRCSSQSGHNTVSWYQQALGQGPQFIFQYYREEENGRGNFPPRFSGLQFPNYSSELNVNALELDDSALYLCASSFRGTGAEAFFGQGTRLTVV.

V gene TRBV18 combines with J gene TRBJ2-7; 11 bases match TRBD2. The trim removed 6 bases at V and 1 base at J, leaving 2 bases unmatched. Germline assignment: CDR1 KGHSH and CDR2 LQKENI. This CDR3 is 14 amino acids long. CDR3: CASSPSGGSYEQYF. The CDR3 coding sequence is TGTGCCAGCTCGCCTAGCGGGGGGTCCTACGAGCAGTACTTC.

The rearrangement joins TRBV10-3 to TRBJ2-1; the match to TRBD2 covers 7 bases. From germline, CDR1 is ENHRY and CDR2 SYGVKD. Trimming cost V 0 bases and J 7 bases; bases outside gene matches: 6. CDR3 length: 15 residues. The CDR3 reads CAISESSGGGNEQFF. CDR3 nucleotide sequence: TGTGCCATCAGTGAGTCAAGTGGGGGGGGTAATGAGCAGTTCTTC.

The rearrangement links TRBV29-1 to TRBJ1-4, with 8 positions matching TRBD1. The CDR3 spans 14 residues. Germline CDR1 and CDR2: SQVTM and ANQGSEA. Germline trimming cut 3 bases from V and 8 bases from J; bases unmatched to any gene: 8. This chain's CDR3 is CSVETTGDSEKLFF. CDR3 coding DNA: TGCAGCGTTGAGACGACAGGGGACAGCGAAAAACTGTTTTTT.

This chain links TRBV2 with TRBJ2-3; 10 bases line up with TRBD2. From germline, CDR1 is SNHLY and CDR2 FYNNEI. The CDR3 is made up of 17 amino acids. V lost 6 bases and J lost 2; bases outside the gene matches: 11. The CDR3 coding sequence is TGTGCCAGCAGGGCTTACTCTAGCGGGGGCCTCACAGATACGCAGTATTTT. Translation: CASRAYSSGGLTDTQYF. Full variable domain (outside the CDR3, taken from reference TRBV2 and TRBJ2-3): EPEVTQTPSHQVTQMGQEVILRCVPISNHLYFYWYRQILGQKVEFLVSFYNNEISEKSEIFDDQFSVERPDGSNFTLKIRSTKLEDSAMYFCASRAYSSGGLTDTQYFGPGTRLTVL.

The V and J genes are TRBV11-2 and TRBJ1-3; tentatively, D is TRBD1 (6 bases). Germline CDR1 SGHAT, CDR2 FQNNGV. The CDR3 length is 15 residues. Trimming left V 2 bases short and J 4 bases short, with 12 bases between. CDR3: CASSLQAGAGNTIYF. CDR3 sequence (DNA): TGTGCCAGCAGCTTACAGGCAGGGGCAGGAAACACCATATATTTT. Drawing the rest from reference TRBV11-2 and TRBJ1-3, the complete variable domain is EAGVAQSPRYKIIEKRQSVAFWCNPISGHATLYWYQQILGQGPKLLIQFQNNGVVDDSQLPKDRFSAERLKGVDSTLKIQPAKLEDSAVYLCASSLQAGAGNTIYFGEGSWLTVV.

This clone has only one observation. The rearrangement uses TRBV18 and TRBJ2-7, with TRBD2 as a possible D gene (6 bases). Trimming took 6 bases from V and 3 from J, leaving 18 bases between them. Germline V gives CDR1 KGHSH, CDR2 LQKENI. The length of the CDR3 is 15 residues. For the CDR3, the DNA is TGTGCCAGCTCGCTCGATACGGGGGTCGTCTACGAGCAGTACTTC. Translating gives CASSLDTGVVYEQYF.

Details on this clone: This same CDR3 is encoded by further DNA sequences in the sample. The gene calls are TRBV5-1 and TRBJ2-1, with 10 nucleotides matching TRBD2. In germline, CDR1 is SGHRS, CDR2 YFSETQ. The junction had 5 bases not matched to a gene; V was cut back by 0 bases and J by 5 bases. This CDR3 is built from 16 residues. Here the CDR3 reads CASSLGPSGGDNEQFF. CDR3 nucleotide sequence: TGCGCCAGCAGCTTGGGCCCGAGCGGGGGGGACAATGAGCAGTTCTTC. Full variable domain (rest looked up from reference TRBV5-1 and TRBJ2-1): KAGVTQTPRYLIKTRGQQVTLSCSPISGHRSVSWYQQTPGQGLQFLFEYFSETQRNKGNFPGRFSGRQFSNSRSEMNVSTLELGDSALYLCASSLGPSGGDNEQFFGPGTRLTVL.

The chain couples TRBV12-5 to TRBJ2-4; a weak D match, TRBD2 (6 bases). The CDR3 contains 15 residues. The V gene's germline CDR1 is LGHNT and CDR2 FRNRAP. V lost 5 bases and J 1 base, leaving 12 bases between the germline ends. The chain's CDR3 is CASGPAGTAKNIQYF. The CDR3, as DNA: TGTGCTAGTGGTCCTGCGGGAACGGCCAAAAACATTCAGTACTTC. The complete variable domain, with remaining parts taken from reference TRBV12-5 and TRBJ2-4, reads DARVTQTPRHKVTEMGQEVTMRCQPILGHNTVFWYRQTMMQGLELLAYFRNRAPLDDSGMPKDRFSAEMPDATLATLKIQPSEPRDSAVYFCASGPAGTAKNIQYFGAGTRLSVL.

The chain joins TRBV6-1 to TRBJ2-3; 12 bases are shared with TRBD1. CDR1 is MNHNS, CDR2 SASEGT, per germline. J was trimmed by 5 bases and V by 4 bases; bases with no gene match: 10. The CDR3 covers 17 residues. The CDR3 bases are TGTGCCAGCAGTGCACCCCCGGGACAGGGGGCCGGAGATACGCAGTATTTT. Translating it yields CASSAPPGQGAGDTQYF.

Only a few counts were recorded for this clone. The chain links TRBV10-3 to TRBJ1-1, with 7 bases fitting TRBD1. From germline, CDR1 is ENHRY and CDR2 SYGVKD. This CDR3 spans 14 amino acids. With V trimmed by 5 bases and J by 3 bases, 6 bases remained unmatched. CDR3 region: CAISQGGTDTEAFF. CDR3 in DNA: TGTGCCATCAGTCAGGGGGGCACGGACACTGAAGCTTTCTTT.

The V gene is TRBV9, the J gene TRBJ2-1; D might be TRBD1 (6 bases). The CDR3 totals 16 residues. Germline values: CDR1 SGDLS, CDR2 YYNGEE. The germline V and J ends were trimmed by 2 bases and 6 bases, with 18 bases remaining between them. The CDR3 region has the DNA TGTGCCAGCAGCGTCGGGGCTGCGGACAGCTTCAATGAGCAGTTCTTC. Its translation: CASSVGAADSFNEQFF.